This T cell receptor beta chain derives from a study of shared clonotypes between healthy human individuals. The V segment lost 6 bases and the J segment 4 bases; nucleotides outside the gene matches: 8. From germline, CDR1 is SGHTA and CDR2 FQGNSA. The CDR3 consists of 15 residues. Data came from immunoSEQ multiplex PCR; TCRdb stores just in-frame clones and leaves some out. Of over 1.5 million clones in the sample, nearly 99% were seen once. Sequencing input: naive CD4+ T cells sorted from blood. Subset of the sample: CD45RA+ positively selected. The clonotype originates from a man younger than 45 in good health. This chain links TRBV7-2 with TRBJ2-2; TRBD1 matches 7 bases. The CDR3 DNA sequence: TGTGCCAGCAGACCACAGGGGTTGTTCACCGGGGAGCTGTTTTTT. Translating it yields CASRPQGLFTGELFF. Looking up the rest from reference TRBV7-2 and TRBJ2-2 gives the full variable domain: GAGVSQSPSNKVTEKGKDVELRCDPISGHTALYWYRQSLGQGLEFLIYFQGNSAPDKSGLPSDRFSAERTGGSVSTLTIQRTQQEDSAVYLCASRPQGLFTGELFFGEGSRLTVL.